A single T cell receptor (beta chain) is shown here with its context. This specimen comes from a study of OX40 agonist ivuxolimab in advanced cancers. Repertoires were generated with immunoSEQ multiplex PCR, while TCRdb's copy carries only in-frame clones and drops some. This table holds about 76,000 clones, about 88% found once. Sample: CD4+ or CD8+ T cells sorted from blood, taken in a trial of the OX40 agonist ivuxolimab. The TCR originated in an adult with an advanced solid tumor such as melanoma, head and neck, liver or kidney cancer.

CDR3 coding DNA: TGTGCCTGGGAGACAGGGGGCGAAAAACTGTTTTTT. Amino acid sequence: CAWETGGEKLFF. The gene calls are TRBV30 and TRBJ1-4, with TRBD1 matching over 10 bases. Germline CDR1 reads GTSNPN; CDR2 reads SVGIG (reference sequence). The CDR3 is 12 amino acids. The V gene end was trimmed by 5 bases and the J gene end by 8 bases; junction bases not matched to a gene: 2.